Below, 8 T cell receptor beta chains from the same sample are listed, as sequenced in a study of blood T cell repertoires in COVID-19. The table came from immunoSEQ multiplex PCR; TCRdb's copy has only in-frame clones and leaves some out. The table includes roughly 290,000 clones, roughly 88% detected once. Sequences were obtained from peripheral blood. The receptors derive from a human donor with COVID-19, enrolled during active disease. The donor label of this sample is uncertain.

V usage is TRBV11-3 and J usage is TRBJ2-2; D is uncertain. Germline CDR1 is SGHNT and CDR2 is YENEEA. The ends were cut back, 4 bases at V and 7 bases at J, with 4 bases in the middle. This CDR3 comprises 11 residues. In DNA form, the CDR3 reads TGTGCCAGCAGCTCTTACGGGGAGCTGTTTTTT. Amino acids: CASSSYGELFF.

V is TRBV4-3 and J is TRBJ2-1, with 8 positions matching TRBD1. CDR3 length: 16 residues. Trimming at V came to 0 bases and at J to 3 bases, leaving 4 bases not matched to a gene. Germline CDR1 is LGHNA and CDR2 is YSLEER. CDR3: CASSQDRTGFYNEQFF. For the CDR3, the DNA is TGCGCCAGCAGCCAAGATCGGACAGGGTTCTACAATGAGCAGTTCTTC.

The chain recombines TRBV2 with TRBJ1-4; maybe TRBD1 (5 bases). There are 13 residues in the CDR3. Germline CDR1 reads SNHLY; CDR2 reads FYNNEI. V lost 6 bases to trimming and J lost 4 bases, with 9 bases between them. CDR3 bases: TGTGCCAGCAGCCTCGACAGTAATGAAAAACTGTTTTTT. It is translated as CASSLDSNEKLFF.

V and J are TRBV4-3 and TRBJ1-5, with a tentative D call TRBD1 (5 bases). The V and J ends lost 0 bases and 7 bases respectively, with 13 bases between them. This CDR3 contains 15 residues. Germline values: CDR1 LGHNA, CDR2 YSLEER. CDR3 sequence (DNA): TGCGCCAGCAGCCAAGAACGGGGGAGGAGGCAGCCCCAGCATTTT. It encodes CASSQERGRRQPQHF.

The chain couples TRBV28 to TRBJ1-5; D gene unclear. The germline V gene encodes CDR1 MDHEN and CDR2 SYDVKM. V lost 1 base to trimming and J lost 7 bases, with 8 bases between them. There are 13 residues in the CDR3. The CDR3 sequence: CASSLFPQQPQHF. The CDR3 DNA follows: TGTGCCAGCAGTTTATTTCCCCAGCAGCCCCAGCATTTT.

The CDR3 region is CASSSGLGEAQPQHF. Here the CDR3 DNA reads TGTGCCAGCAGCTCGGGGCTCGGGGAGGCTCAGCCCCAGCATTTT. The chain carries TRBV6-5 and TRBJ1-5; maybe TRBD1 (5 bases). CDR3 length equals 15 residues. From germline, CDR1 is MNHEY and CDR2 SVGAGI. Trimming removed 6 bases at V and 6 bases at J, with 18 bases between.

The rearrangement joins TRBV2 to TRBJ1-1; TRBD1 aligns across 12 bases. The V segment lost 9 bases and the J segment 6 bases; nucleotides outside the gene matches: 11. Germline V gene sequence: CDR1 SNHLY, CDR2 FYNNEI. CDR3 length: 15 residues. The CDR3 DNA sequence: TGTGCCAGTAACGACCGGGACAGGGGGCTCCCTGAAGCTTTCTTT. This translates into CASNDRDRGLPEAFF.

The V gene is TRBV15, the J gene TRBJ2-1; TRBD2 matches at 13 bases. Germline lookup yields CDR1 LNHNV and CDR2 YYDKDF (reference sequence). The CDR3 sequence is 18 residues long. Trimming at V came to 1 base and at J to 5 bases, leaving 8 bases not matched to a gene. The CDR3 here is CATSRVSPGLAGNNEQFF. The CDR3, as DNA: TGTGCCACCAGCAGAGTGAGTCCGGGACTAGCGGGAAACAATGAGCAGTTCTTC.